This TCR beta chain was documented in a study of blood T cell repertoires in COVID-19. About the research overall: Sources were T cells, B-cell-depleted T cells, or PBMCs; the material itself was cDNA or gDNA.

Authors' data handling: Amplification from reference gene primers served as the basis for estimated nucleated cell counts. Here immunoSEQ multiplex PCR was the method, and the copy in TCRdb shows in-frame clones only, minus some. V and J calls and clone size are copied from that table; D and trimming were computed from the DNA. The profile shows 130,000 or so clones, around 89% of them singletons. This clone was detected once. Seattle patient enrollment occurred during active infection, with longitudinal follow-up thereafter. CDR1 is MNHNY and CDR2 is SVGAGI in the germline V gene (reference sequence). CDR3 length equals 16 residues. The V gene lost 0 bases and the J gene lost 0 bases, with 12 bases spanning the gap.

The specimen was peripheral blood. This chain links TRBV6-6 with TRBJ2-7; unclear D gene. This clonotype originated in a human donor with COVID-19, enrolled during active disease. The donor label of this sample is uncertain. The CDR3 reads CASSYSGSPSSYEQYF. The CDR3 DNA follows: TGTGCCAGCAGTTACTCGGGCAGTCCGAGCTCCTACGAGCAGTACTTC.